This T cell receptor beta chain was captured in a study of blood T cell repertoires in COVID-19. About the research overall: Sample material is recorded as cDNA or gDNA derived from T cells, B-cell-depleted T cells, or PBMCs.

How the authors handled the data: Estimation of nucleated cell counts was performed using reference gene primer amplification. The repertoire was sequenced with immunoSEQ multiplex PCR; TCRdb's copy has only in-frame clones and lacks some. The V and J calls and the clone size are those of that table, but D and trimming were determined from the DNA. The sample consists of 85,000 to 100,000 clones, 60% to 85% of them appearing once. This clone was detected only a few times. V dropped 3 bases and J dropped 5 bases, with 23 bases sitting between them. The CDR3 totals 17 residues. Germline values: CDR1 SGHTA, CDR2 FQGNSA.

This TCR was sampled from a man in his forties or fifties who had recovered from COVID-19. The sequenced sample was peripheral blood. The chain is built from TRBV7-2 and TRBJ2-7; D gene ambiguous. CDR3 in amino acids: CASSFSPQRIPTDEQYF. DNA of the CDR3: TGTGCCAGCAGCTTTTCCCCGCAGCGAATTCCTACGGACGAGCAGTACTTC.